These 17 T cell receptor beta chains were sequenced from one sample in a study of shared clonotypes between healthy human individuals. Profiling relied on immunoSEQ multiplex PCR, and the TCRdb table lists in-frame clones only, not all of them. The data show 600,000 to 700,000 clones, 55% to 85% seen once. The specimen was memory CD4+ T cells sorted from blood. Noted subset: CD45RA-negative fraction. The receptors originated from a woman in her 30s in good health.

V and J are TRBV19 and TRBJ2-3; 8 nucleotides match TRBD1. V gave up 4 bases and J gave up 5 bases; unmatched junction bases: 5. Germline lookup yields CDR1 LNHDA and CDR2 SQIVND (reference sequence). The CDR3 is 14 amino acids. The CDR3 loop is CASSKTGVGDTQYF. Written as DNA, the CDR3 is TGTGCCAGTAGTAAGACAGGGGTAGGAGATACGCAGTATTTT.

The CDR3 DNA reads TGTGCCAGCAGTATCCATAGCGGGAGGCTGATGGGCACAGATACGCAGTATTTT. This sequence encodes CASSIHSGRLMGTDTQYF. The V and J genes are TRBV28 and TRBJ2-3; TRBD2 matches 10 bases. CDR1 is MDHEN and CDR2 is SYDVKM in the germline V gene. The CDR3 is 18 residues long. Unmatched junction bases numbered 12, after V lost 5 bases and J lost 1 base.

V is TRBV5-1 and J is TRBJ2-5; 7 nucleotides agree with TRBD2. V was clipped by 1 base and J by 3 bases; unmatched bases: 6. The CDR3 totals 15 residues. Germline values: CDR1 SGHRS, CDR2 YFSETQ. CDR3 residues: CASSLLRERKETQYF. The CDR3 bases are TGCGCCAGCAGCTTGTTGCGGGAGAGGAAAGAGACCCAGTACTTC.

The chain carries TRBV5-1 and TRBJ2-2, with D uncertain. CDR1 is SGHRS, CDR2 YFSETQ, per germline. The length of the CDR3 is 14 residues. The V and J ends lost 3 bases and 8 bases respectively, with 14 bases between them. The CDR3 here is CASSSGVGPGELFF. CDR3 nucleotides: TGCGCCAGCAGCTCGGGCGTAGGCCCTGGGGAGCTGTTTTTT.

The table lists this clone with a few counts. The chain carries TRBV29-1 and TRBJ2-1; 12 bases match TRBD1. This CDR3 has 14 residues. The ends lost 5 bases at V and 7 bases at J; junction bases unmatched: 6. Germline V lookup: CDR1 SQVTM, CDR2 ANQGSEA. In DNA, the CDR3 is TGCAGCGTTCTGGGACAGGGGGCTAAGAATGAGCAGTTCTTC. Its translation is CSVLGQGAKNEQFF.

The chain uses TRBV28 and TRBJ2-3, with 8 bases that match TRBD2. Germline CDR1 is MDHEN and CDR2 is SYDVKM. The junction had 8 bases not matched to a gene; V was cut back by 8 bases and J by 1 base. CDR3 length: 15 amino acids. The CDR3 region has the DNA TGTGCCAGCGGGTTAGCGGGGAAGGGCACAGATACGCAGTATTTT. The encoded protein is CASGLAGKGTDTQYF.

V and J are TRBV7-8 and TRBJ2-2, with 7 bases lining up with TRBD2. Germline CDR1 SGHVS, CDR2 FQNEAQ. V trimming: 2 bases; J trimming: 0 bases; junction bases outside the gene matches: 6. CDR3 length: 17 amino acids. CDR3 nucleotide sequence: TGTGCCAGCAGCTTACAGGGACTACCGACGAACACCGGGGAGCTGTTTTTT. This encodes CASSLQGLPTNTGELFF.

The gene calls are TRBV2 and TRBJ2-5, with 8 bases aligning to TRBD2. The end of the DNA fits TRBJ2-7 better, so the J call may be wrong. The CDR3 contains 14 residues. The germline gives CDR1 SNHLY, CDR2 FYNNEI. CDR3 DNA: TGTGCCAGCAGCCGGGAGGGAGACCCGCCCGAGCAGTACTTC. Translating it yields CASSREGDPPEQYF.

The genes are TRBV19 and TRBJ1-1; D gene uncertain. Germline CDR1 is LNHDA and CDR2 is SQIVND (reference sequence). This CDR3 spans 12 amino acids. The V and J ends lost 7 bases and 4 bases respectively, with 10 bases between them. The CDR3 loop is CASNGRTTEAFF. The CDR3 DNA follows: TGTGCCAGTAATGGACGGACCACTGAAGCTTTCTTT.

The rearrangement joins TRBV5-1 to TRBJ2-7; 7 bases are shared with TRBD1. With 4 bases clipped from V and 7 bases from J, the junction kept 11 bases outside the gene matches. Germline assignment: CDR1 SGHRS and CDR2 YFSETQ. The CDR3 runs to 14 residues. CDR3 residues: CASSTPTGTGEQYF. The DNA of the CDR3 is TGCGCCAGCAGCACCCCGACAGGGACGGGAGAGCAGTACTTC.

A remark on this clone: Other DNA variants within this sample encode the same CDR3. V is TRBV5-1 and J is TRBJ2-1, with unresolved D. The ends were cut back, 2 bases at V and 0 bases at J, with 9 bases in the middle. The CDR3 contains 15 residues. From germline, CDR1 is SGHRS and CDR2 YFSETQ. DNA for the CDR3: TGCGCCAGCAGCTTTAGTTCTGGCTCCTACAATGAGCAGTTCTTC. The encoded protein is CASSFSSGSYNEQFF.

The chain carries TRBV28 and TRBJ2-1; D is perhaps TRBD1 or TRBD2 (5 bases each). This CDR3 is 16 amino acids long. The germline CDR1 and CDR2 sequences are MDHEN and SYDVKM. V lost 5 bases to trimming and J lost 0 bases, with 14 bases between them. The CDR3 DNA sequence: TGTGCCAGCAGTCCGCCGGGACCCAGCTCCTACAATGAGCAGTTCTTC. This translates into CASSPPGPSSYNEQFF. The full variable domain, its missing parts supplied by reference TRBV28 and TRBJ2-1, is DVKVTQSSRYLVKRTGEKVFLECVQDMDHENMFWYRQDPGLGLRLIYFSYDVKMKEKGDIPEGYSVSREKKERFSLILESASTNQTSMYLCASSPPGPSSYNEQFFGPGTRLTVL.

CDR3 region: CASSPHGGTGDNEQFF. The CDR3 nucleotides are TGTGCCAGCAGTCCCCATGGAGGGACAGGGGACAATGAGCAGTTCTTC. V and J are TRBV25-1 and TRBJ2-1, with 10 bases lining up with TRBD1. This CDR3 comprises 16 residues. V was pared by 5 bases and J by 5 bases, with 9 bases of the junction left unmatched. Germline lookup yields CDR1 MGHDK and CDR2 SYGVNS.

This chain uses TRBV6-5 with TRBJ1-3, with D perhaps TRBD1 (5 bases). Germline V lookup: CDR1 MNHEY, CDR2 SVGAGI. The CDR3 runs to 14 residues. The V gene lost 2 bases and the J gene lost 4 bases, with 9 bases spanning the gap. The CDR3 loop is CASSYGGMGNTIYF. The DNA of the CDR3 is TGTGCCAGCAGTTACGGGGGAATGGGAAACACCATATATTTT.

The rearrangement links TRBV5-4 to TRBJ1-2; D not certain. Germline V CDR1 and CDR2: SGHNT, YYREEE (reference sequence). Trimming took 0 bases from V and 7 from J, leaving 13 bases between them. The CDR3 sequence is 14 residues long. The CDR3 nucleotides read TGTGCCAGCAGCTTGGACGGTGCCTCGCCTGGCTACACCTTC. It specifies CASSLDGASPGYTF.

In DNA form, the CDR3 reads TGTGCCAGCAGCTTAGGTGGGGCCTTGGAGACCCAGTACTTC. It translates to CASSLGGALETQYF. This chain joins TRBV7-9 and TRBJ2-5; D is perhaps TRBD1 (5 bases). Germline V lookup: CDR1 SEHNR, CDR2 FQNEAQ (reference sequence). CDR3 length: 14 amino acids. Trimming pared 1 base from V and 5 bases from J, leaving 11 bases between.

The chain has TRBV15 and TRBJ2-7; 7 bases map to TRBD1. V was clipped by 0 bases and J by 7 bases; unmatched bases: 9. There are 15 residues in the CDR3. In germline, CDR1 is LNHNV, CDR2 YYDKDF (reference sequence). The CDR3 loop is CATSRDIAGGGEQYF. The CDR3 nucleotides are TGTGCCACCAGCAGAGATATCGCAGGGGGTGGAGAGCAGTACTTC.